This T cell receptor (beta chain) came from a study of blood T cell repertoires in COVID-19. Study overall: Both acute and convalescent COVID-19 samples were obtained from the United States, Italy and Spain. The analysed material was cDNA or gDNA that came from T cells, B-cell-depleted T cells, or PBMCs.

Authors' data handling: Estimation of nucleated cell counts relied on the amplification of reference gene primers. Libraries were prepared by immunoSEQ multiplex PCR; TCRdb keeps only in-frame clonotypes and omits some of them. V and J calls and clone size are as listed in that table; D and trimming were resolved from the DNA. Of about 170,000 clones listed, 82% are singletons. The CDR3 covers 13 residues. V lost 6 bases to trimming and J lost 0 bases, with 9 bases between them. CDR1 is SQVTM and CDR2 is ANQGSEA in the germline V gene. The sequencing sample was made of peripheral blood. The chain recombines TRBV29-1 with TRBJ2-4; a weak D match, TRBD1 (6 bases). The origin of this receptor is a woman of 80 years or more with acute or convalescent COVID-19. In nucleotides, the CDR3 is TGCAGCGTGGAACAGGGAGCCAAAAACATTCAGTACTTC. This codes for CSVEQGAKNIQYF. The full variable domain, rest sourced from reference TRBV29-1 and TRBJ2-4, is SAVISQKPSRDICQRGTSLTIQCQVDSQVTMMFWYRQQPGQSLTLIATANQGSEATYESGFVIDKFPISRPNLTFSTLTVSNMSPEDSSIYLCSVEQGAKNIQYFGAGTRLSVL.